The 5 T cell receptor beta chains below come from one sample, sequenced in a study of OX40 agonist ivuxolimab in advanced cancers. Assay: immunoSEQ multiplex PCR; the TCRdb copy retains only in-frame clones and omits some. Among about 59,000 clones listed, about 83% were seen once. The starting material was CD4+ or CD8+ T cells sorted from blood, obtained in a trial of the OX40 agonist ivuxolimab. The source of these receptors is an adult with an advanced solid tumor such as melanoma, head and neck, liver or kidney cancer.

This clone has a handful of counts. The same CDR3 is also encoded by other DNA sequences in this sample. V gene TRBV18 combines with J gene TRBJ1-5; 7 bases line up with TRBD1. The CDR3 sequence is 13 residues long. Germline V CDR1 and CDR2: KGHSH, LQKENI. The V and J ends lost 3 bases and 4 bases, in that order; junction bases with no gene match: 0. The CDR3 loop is CASSPDRNQPQHF. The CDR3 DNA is TGTGCCAGCTCACCGGACAGGAATCAGCCCCAGCATTTT.

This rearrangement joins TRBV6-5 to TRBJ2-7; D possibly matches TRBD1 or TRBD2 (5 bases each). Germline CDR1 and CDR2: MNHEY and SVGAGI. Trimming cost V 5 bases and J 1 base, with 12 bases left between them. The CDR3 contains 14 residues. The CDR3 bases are TGTGCCAGCAGTGGCCGGGGCAGATCCTACGAGCAGTACTTC. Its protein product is CASSGRGRSYEQYF.

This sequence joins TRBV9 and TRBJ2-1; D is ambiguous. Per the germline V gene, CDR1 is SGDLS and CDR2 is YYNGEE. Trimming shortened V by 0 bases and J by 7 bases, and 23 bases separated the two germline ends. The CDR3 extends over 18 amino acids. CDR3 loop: CASSVGLSGSSGENEQFF. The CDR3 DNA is TGTGCCAGCAGCGTAGGCCTTAGTGGTTCCTCTGGTGAAAATGAGCAGTTCTTC.

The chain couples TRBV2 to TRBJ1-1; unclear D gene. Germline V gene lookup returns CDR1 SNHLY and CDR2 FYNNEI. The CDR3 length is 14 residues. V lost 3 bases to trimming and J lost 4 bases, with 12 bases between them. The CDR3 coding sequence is TGTGCCAGCAGTGAGGGCCACCGAGGCACTGAAGCTTTCTTT. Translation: CASSEGHRGTEAFF.

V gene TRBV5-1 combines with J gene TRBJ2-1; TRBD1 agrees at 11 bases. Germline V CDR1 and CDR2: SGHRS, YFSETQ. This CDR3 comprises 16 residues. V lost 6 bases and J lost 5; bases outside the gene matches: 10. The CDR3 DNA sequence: TGCGCCAGCATCTTTGGGGACAGGGGGTCAAACAATGAGCAGTTCTTC. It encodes CASIFGDRGSNNEQFF. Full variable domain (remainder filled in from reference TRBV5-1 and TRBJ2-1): KAGVTQTPRYLIKTRGQQVTLSCSPISGHRSVSWYQQTPGQGLQFLFEYFSETQRNKGNFPGRFSGRQFSNSRSEMNVSTLELGDSALYLCASIFGDRGSNNEQFFGPGTRLTVL.